These 27 T cell receptor beta chains were all obtained from the same sample, sequenced in a study of cytotoxic CD8 clonotypes in ibrutinib-treated CLL. The assay was immunoSEQ multiplex PCR, and TCRdb's table has in-frame clones only and misses some. This sample yields approximately 330,000 clones, of which roughly 79% are seen a single time; roughly 7% belongs to the top ten. The sequencing here drew on PBMCs, taken before ibrutinib treatment. All receptors derive from a human donor with chronic lymphocytic leukemia.

This chain's CDR3 is CASSLPSILGGYEQYF. The CDR3, as DNA: TGTGCCAGCAGCCTTCCGTCCATACTTGGAGGCTACGAGCAGTACTTC. The chain joins TRBV7-9 to TRBJ2-7, with D perhaps matching TRBD2 (5 bases). CDR3 size: 16 residues. Trimming removed 5 bases at V and 3 bases at J, with 20 bases between. Germline assignment: CDR1 SEHNR and CDR2 FQNEAQ (reference sequence).

The J gene is TRBJ2-7, the V gene TRBV11-2; TRBD2 aligns across 11 bases. The trim removed 5 bases at V and 4 bases at J, leaving 4 bases unmatched. The CDR3 covers 14 residues. CDR1 is SGHAT and CDR2 is FQNNGV in the germline V gene. The CDR3 protein is CASSAGTSGYEQYF. The CDR3 nucleotides are TGTGCCAGCAGCGCCGGGACTAGCGGTTACGAGCAGTACTTC.

This rearrangement joins TRBV28 to TRBJ2-1, with D perhaps matching TRBD2 (6 bases). This CDR3 spans 14 amino acids. Germline V gene data show CDR1 as MDHEN and CDR2 as SYDVKM. Trimming removed 3 bases from V and 10 bases from J, with 16 bases in between. Here the CDR3 DNA reads TGTGCCAGCAGTTTGTTGAGTGTAGCGGTAGAGCAGTTCTTC. This sequence encodes CASSLLSVAVEQFF.

The chain employs TRBV6-5 and TRBJ2-3; 11 nucleotides align to TRBD2. The germline gives CDR1 MNHEY, CDR2 SVGAGI. The CDR3 length is 12 residues. The CDR3 reads CVSGRGTDTQYF. The CDR3 coding sequence is TGTGTTAGCGGGAGGGGTACAGATACGCAGTATTTT.

The V call is TRBV6-5, the J call TRBJ2-6; D is undetermined. The CDR3 spans 14 residues. V was trimmed by 4 bases and J by 4 bases, leaving 8 bases between them. CDR1 and CDR2 (germline): MNHEY, SVGAGI. CDR3 nucleotide sequence: TGTGCCAGCAGTTCCCAATCCGGGGCCAACGTCCTGACTTTC. Its translation: CASSSQSGANVLTF.

The gene calls are TRBV6-1 and TRBJ2-7, with D perhaps matching TRBD1 or TRBD2 (5 bases each). Germline V gene sequence: CDR1 MNHNS, CDR2 SASEGT. Trimming stripped 4 bases from V and 5 bases from J, with 21 bases between. The CDR3 length is 16 residues. The CDR3 DNA reads TGTGCCAGCAGTGGCACTGGGGGATACTACTCGGACGAGCAGTACTTC. Protein sequence: CASSGTGGYYSDEQYF.

The chain combines TRBV5-1 with TRBJ2-7; perhaps TRBD2 as D (5 bases). CDR1 is SGHRS and CDR2 is YFSETQ in the germline V gene. V was shortened by 0 bases and J by 7 bases, with 17 bases between the two germline ends. This CDR3 has 15 amino acids. CDR3 coding DNA: TGCGCCAGCAGCTTGGGGGCGGGCAGATCTTATGAGCAGTACTTC. Residues: CASSLGAGRSYEQYF. Filled out from reference TRBV5-1 and TRBJ2-7, the complete variable domain reads KAGVTQTPRYLIKTRGQQVTLSCSPISGHRSVSWYQQTPGQGLQFLFEYFSETQRNKGNFPGRFSGRQFSNSRSEMNVSTLELGDSALYLCASSLGAGRSYEQYFGPGTRLTVT.

V and J are TRBV6-5 and TRBJ2-7; the match to TRBD1 covers 11 bases. CDR1 MNHEY and CDR2 SVGAGI come from the germline V gene. CDR3 length: 15 residues. The V and J ends lost 8 bases and 7 bases, in that order; junction bases with no gene match: 13. In nucleotides, the CDR3 is TGTGCCAGCTTTCCCGGGACAGGGGGTTACGGGGAGCAGTACTTC. This translates into CASFPGTGGYGEQYF.

DNA for the CDR3: TGTGCCAGCAGAAGGACGGGGAACACTGAAGCTTTCTTT. As protein: CASRRTGNTEAFF. This sequence joins TRBV28 and TRBJ1-1; D gene unclear. CDR1 and CDR2 from the germline V gene are MDHEN and SYDVKM. The V end lost 6 bases, the J end lost 1 base, and 9 bases lay between the germline ends. The CDR3 spans 13 residues.

The rearrangement uses TRBV6-6 and TRBJ2-1; 12 bases are shared with TRBD2. Germline V gives CDR1 MNHNY, CDR2 SVGAGI (reference sequence). V lost 5 bases and J lost 9; bases outside the gene matches: 11. CDR3 length: 16 residues. CDR3 DNA: TGTGCCAGCAGTAACCTCCTAGCGGGGGGGGCGAGTGAGCAGTTCTTC. Translated, it gives CASSNLLAGGASEQFF.

The chain combines TRBV5-4 with TRBJ2-5; D gene ambiguous. The CDR3 contains 13 residues. The V end lost 4 bases, the J end lost 3 bases, and 10 bases lay between the germline ends. CDR1 and CDR2 (germline): SGHNT, YYREEE (reference sequence). The CDR3 DNA sequence: TGTGCCAGCAGCCCAACCACAGAAGAGACCCAGTACTTC. Translation gives CASSPTTEETQYF.

V usage is TRBV18 and J usage is TRBJ2-6; no definite D call. Germline V gene sequence: CDR1 KGHSH, CDR2 LQKENI. The CDR3 loop spans 16 amino acids. V was pared by 1 base and J by 0 bases, with 7 bases between. The CDR3 region is CASSPLITSGANVLTF. CDR3 sequence (DNA): TGTGCCAGCTCACCACTTATTACCTCTGGGGCCAACGTCCTGACTTTC. Looking up the rest from reference TRBV18 and TRBJ2-6 gives the full variable domain: NAGVMQNPRHLVRRRGQEARLRCSPMKGHSHVYWYRQLPEEGLKFMVYLQKENIIDESGMPKERFSAEFPKEGPSILRIQQVVRGDSAAYFCASSPLITSGANVLTFGAGSRLTVL.

This clone was observed a handful of times. The gene calls are TRBV10-3 and TRBJ2-5; 7 bases map to TRBD2. The CDR3 covers 15 residues. Trimming at V came to 7 bases and at J to 7 bases, leaving 15 bases not matched to a gene. Germline V gene data show CDR1 as ENHRY and CDR2 as SYGVKD. CDR3 loop: CAIKQPGLQMGTQYF. In DNA form, the CDR3 reads TGTGCCATCAAACAACCGGGACTACAAATGGGGACCCAGTACTTC.

The J gene is TRBJ1-2, the V gene TRBV19, with 8 bases that match TRBD1. J was trimmed by 5 bases and V by 3 bases; bases with no gene match: 2. The germline CDR1 and CDR2 sequences are LNHDA and SQIVND (reference sequence). The CDR3 runs to 13 residues. Here the CDR3 DNA reads TGTGCCAGTAGTATGAGGACAGGGTATGGCTACACCTTC. It codes for CASSMRTGYGYTF. Using reference TRBV19 and TRBJ1-2 for the parts outside the CDR3, the full variable domain is DGGITQSPKYLFRKEGQNVTLSCEQNLNHDAMYWYRQDPGQGLRLIYYSQIVNDFQKGDIAEGYSVSREKKESFPLTVTSAQKNPTAFYLCASSMRTGYGYTFGSGTRLTVV.

The rearrangement links TRBV6-1 to TRBJ2-1; unclear D gene. The CDR3 has 13 amino acids. Per germline, CDR1 MNHNS and CDR2 SASEGT. V was clipped by 8 bases and J by 4 bases, with 12 bases between them. The CDR3 spells CASSRVGYNEQFF. The CDR3 bases are TGTGCCAGCTCCAGAGTGGGATACAATGAGCAGTTCTTC.

This rearrangement joins TRBV11-2 to TRBJ1-3; D is unresolved. The germline V and J ends were trimmed by 2 bases and 0 bases, with 8 bases remaining between them. The CDR3 spans 15 residues. The germline V gene encodes CDR1 SGHAT and CDR2 FQNNGV. The CDR3 nucleotides read TGTGCCAGCAGCTTATTGAGAGCCTCTGGAAACACCATATATTTT. Its protein is CASSLLRASGNTIYF. The whole variable domain, filled in from reference TRBV11-2 and TRBJ1-3, reads EAGVAQSPRYKIIEKRQSVAFWCNPISGHATLYWYQQILGQGPKLLIQFQNNGVVDDSQLPKDRFSAERLKGVDSTLKIQPAKLEDSAVYLCASSLLRASGNTIYFGEGSWLTVV.

The chain employs TRBV28 and TRBJ1-5; D gene uncertain. V lost 2 bases, J lost 4 bases, and 9 bases lay in between. The V gene's germline CDR1 is MDHEN and CDR2 SYDVKM. This CDR3 region has 14 residues. The CDR3 loop is CASSLGRINQPQHF. In nucleotides, the CDR3 is TGTGCCAGCAGTTTAGGGAGGATAAATCAGCCCCAGCATTTT.

The V call is TRBV27, the J call TRBJ2-7; 7 bases align to TRBD1. The CDR3 loop spans 15 amino acids. J was trimmed by 2 bases and V by 3 bases; bases with no gene match: 7. CDR1 is MNHEY and CDR2 is SMNVEV in the germline V gene (reference sequence). The CDR3 loop is CASSLLFTGAYEQYF. The CDR3 nucleotides are TGTGCCAGCAGTTTGCTTTTCACAGGGGCCTACGAGCAGTACTTC.

This sequence joins TRBV5-1 and TRBJ2-5; D uncertain. Trimming took off 1 base at V and 0 bases at J, with 7 bases between the two ends. The germline CDR1 and CDR2 sequences are SGHRS and YFSETQ. This CDR3 contains 14 residues. CDR3: CASSLYRNQETQYF. DNA for the CDR3: TGCGCCAGCAGCTTGTATCGGAACCAAGAGACCCAGTACTTC.

The chain employs TRBV10-3 and TRBJ1-2; the D gene is possibly TRBD1 (5 bases). This CDR3 has 13 residues. Per germline, CDR1 ENHRY and CDR2 SYGVKD. V lost 3 bases and J lost 3, with 8 bases in between. CDR3 bases: TGTGCCATCAGTGAAGGGACCCACTATGGCTACACCTTC. As protein: CAISEGTHYGYTF.

The chain joins TRBV27 to TRBJ2-7; D is unresolved. The germline V gene has CDR1 MNHEY and CDR2 SMNVEV (reference sequence). The ends were cut back, 3 bases at V and 1 base at J, with 10 bases in the middle. The CDR3 runs to 14 residues. As DNA, the CDR3 is TGTGCCAGCAGTTTTGGTACGCTTTCCTACGAGCAGTACTTC. Translating it yields CASSFGTLSYEQYF.

The chain uses TRBV29-1 and TRBJ1-4; no reliable D call. V dropped 4 bases and J dropped 2 bases, with 11 bases sitting between them. Germline V gives CDR1 SQVTM, CDR2 ANQGSEA. The CDR3 spans 14 residues. The CDR3 DNA is TGCAGCGTTGGCGAGGGTCCTACTAATGAAAAACTGTTTTTT. Translation gives CSVGEGPTNEKLFF. Full variable domain (remainder filled in from reference TRBV29-1 and TRBJ1-4): SAVISQKPSRDICQRGTSLTIQCQVDSQVTMMFWYRQQPGQSLTLIATANQGSEATYESGFVIDKFPISRPNLTFSTLTVSNMSPEDSSIYLCSVGEGPTNEKLFFGSGTQLSVL.

This sequence joins TRBV2 and TRBJ2-7, with 7 nucleotides matching TRBD1. Germline V CDR1 and CDR2: SNHLY, FYNNEI. The V segment lost 4 bases and the J segment 4 bases; nucleotides outside the gene matches: 4. The CDR3 has 13 amino acids. The DNA for the CDR3 is TGTGCCAGCAGTGTTAACAGGGGTTACGAGCAGTACTTC. This gives the protein CASSVNRGYEQYF.

The chain recombines TRBV15 with TRBJ1-4; no clear D. Trimming removed 0 bases from V and 8 bases from J, with 19 bases in between. The CDR3 contains 17 residues. The germline gives CDR1 LNHNV, CDR2 YYDKDF (reference sequence). The CDR3 reads CATSRDRVGGFREKLFF. DNA of the CDR3: TGTGCCACCAGCAGAGATCGTGTTGGAGGATTTCGGGAAAAACTGTTTTTT.

This chain joins TRBV15 and TRBJ2-3; 9 bases line up with TRBD1. The CDR3 consists of 17 residues. The ends lost 8 bases at V and 1 base at J; junction bases unmatched: 13. Germline-derived CDR1 and CDR2 are LNHNV and YYDKDF (reference sequence). Here the CDR3 DNA reads TGTGCCACCTCAGGGAGCCGCCGGGACAGGGGCACAGATACGCAGTATTTT. It codes for CATSGSRRDRGTDTQYF.

The count of this clone is one. V usage is TRBV2 and J usage is TRBJ2-7; 11 bases map to TRBD2. The CDR3 length is 19 residues. Trimming cost V 9 bases and J 10 bases; bases outside gene matches: 29. From germline, CDR1 is SNHLY and CDR2 FYNNEI. In nucleotides, the CDR3 is TGTGCCAGGGACAGGCTACGGCTAGCGGGAGGTGCACCCCAACGGATCCAGTACTTC. As protein: CARDRLRLAGGAPQRIQYF.

The V gene is TRBV7-6, the J gene TRBJ1-5; TRBD1 is a possible D gene (5 bases). Germline values: CDR1 SGHVS, CDR2 FNYEAQ. This CDR3 comprises 14 residues. Trimming stripped 5 bases from V and 6 bases from J, with 14 bases between. The CDR3 coding sequence is TGTGCCAGCAGCGTTGGGGGTGTGGGTCAGCCCCAGCATTTT. It codes for CASSVGGVGQPQHF.